A selection of T cell receptor beta chains follows, all from one sample in a study of cytomegalovirus exposure and HLA in healthy donors. The repertoire was sequenced with immunoSEQ multiplex PCR; TCRdb's copy has only in-frame clones and lacks some. The data contain about 140,000 clones, around three quarters of them singletons. The source material was PBMCs. These receptors all stem from a man aged 25 to 40 in good health. Both conserved end residues are part of each CDR3. Fields, in order: CDR3 length, V gene, CDR3 protein.

length: 17; V: TRBV4-1; CDR3: CASSQASGASRSQPQHF
length: 14; V: TRBV19; CDR3: CASSIDQGVYGYTF
length: 14; V: TRBV7-8; CDR3: CASSLGGQQETQYF
length: 15; V: TRBV11-3; CDR3: CASSSRTGGAGELFF
length: 13; V: TRBV7-9; CDR3: CSSSKTTGIWAFF
length: 11; V: TRBV19; CDR3: CASGGSTEAFF
length: 17; V: TRBV5-1; CDR3: CASSLDNLIDRPGTFNF
length: 13; V: TRBV27; CDR3: CASSGTDAAWEYF
length: 15; V: TRBV11-3; CDR3: CASSLVRTDIYEQYF
length: 15; V: TRBV4-3; CDR3: CASSPRGGEVDEQYF
length: 16; V: TRBV11-2; CDR3: CASSSLAGKRAGELFF
length: 13; V: TRBV6-5; CDR3: CASRPAGTGELFF
length: 13; V: TRBV29-1; CDR3: CSVVAGHPTEQYF
length: 17; V: TRBV7-9; CDR3: CASSGWGLREGLYEQYF
length: 11; V: TRBV19; CDR3: CASSYFTEAFF
length: 14; V: TRBV7-9; CDR3: CASSSRTGDYGYTF
length: 12; V: TRBV6-5; CDR3: CASSPKREGQFF
length: 15; V: TRBV5-4; CDR3: CASSLGTSGPYEQYF
length: 21; V: TRBV18; CDR3: CASSTPWGWTSGDTTYNEQFF
length: 11; V: TRBV6-6; CDR3: CASSPGREQFF
length: 13; V: TRBV30; CDR3: CAWNIVANTEAFF
length: 14; V: TRBV5-1; CDR3: CASSLGRGTDTQYF
length: 13; V: TRBV29-1; CDR3: CSVDSGGSYEQYF
length: 15; V: TRBV7-9; CDR3: CASSLVAGQIGGYTF
length: 17; V: TRBV4-1; CDR3: CASSQEWAGTGAYEQYF
length: 18; V: TRBV7-9; CDR3: CSSSGSDRIFSPSSGYTF
length: 14; V: TRBV2; CDR3: CASKQEQRDYEQYF
length: 14; V: TRBV12-5; CDR3: CASGYPRRRETQYF
length: 15; V: TRBV7-9; CDR3: CSSSLEWGPSYGYTF
length: 12; V: TRBV5-5; CDR3: CASSPQLAGAFF
length: 14; V: TRBV5-6; CDR3: CASSVDQRVETQYF
length: 16; V: TRBV28; CDR3: CASNPGTSGGGETQYF
length: 18; V: TRBV28; CDR3: CASSLRPGANSGANVLTF
length: 15; V: TRBV10-1; CDR3: CASSPAQGGSYEQYF
length: 14; V: TRBV6-6; CDR3: CASSYYSGTVEQYF
length: 13; V: TRBV5-6; CDR3: CASSLSRDYGYTF
length: 17; V: TRBV10-3; CDR3: CAISVSSGSSSTDTQYF
length: 15; V: TRBV19; CDR3: CASSILAGSHNEQFF
length: 16; V: TRBV7-8; CDR3: CASSLRRIAVTDTQYF
length: 17; V: TRBV6-1; CDR3: CASSEKIRRGSTDTQYF
length: 13; V: TRBV28; CDR3: CASWAPPRQPQHF
length: 12; V: TRBV19; CDR3: CASSMGGYEQYF
length: 18; V: TRBV7-2; CDR3: CASSPGYLRLAGGETQYF
length: 15; V: TRBV19; CDR3: CASNAGEGGYETQYF
length: 16; V: TRBV6-5; CDR3: CASSYSIQGVSYEQYF
length: 13; V: TRBV5-8; CDR3: CASSRGSWGEQFF